Below are 16 T cell receptor beta chains sequenced from a single sample in a study of T cells in Graves' hyperthyroidism and ophthalmopathy. The source material, RNA transcripts, was used to amplify TCR beta CDR3 regions. Using the HTBI primer set, a first-round RT-PCR was run on the TCR CDR3. Each CDR3 protein gets one entry after TCRdb re-called the multiplex PCR reads with MiXCR. The table has 530,000 or so distinct CDR3 sequences, around 24% seen once. The sample consisted of blood. Receptors originate from a woman between 25 and 40 years old with Graves' ophthalmopathy.

This clonotype came up once. DNA for the CDR3: TGTGCCAGCATAGACGACGTCACCTACGAGCAGTACTTC. Translated, it gives CASIDDVTYEQYF. The V and J genes are TRBV2 and TRBJ2-7; unclear D gene. Germline assignment: CDR1 SNHLY and CDR2 FYNNEI. Trimming shortened V by 7 bases and J by 2 bases, and 12 bases separated the two germline ends. CDR3 length: 13 amino acids. Combining the CDR3 with reference TRBV2 and TRBJ2-7 gives the whole variable domain EPEVTQTPSHQVTQMGQEVILRCVPISNHLYFYWYRQILGQKVEFLVSFYNNEISEKSEIFDDQFSVERPDGSNFTLKIRSTKLEDSAMYFCASIDDVTYEQYFGPGTRLTVT.

This clonotype showed up just a few times. The rearrangement links TRBV29-1 to TRBJ2-7; no definite D call. The CDR3 has 13 residues. The V end was cut by 6 bases, the J end by 7 bases, with 19 bases between. From germline, CDR1 is SQVTM and CDR2 ANQGSEA. CDR3 in DNA: TGCAGCGTGGGGAAAGACCAGGTCCGAGAGCAGTACTTC. Translation gives CSVGKDQVREQYF.

This clonotype was seen more than once but under ten times. This chain links TRBV5-1 with TRBJ2-7; D uncertain. CDR3 length equals 13 residues. Per the germline V gene, CDR1 is SGHRS and CDR2 is YFSETQ. Between the trimmed V and J ends, which lost 0 bases and 6 bases, there was a span of 10 bases. As DNA, the CDR3 is TGCGCCAGCAGCTTGGGCCGGGCTGGCGAGCAGTACTTC. Protein product: CASSLGRAGEQYF.

As DNA, the CDR3 is TGTGCCAGTAGTATAGCTCTGCGGGAGACCCAGTACTTC. This codes for CASSIALRETQYF. This chain uses TRBV19 with TRBJ2-5; D gene uncertain. CDR1 is LNHDA, CDR2 SQIVND, per germline (reference sequence). V shed 1 base and J shed 5 bases, with 8 bases lying between them. CDR3 size: 13 residues.

This clonotype was detected only a few times. Mismatch with germline at one junction end may stem from a read error. J is TRBJ2-7 and V is TRBV7-8; 9 nucleotides line up with TRBD2. The CDR3 loop spans 13 amino acids. The germline V gene has CDR1 SGHVS and CDR2 FQNEAQ. The CDR3 loop is CANSPELAGEQYF. In DNA, the CDR3 is TGTGCCAACAGCCCTGAGCTAGCGGGAGAGCAGTACTTC.

This clonotype was observed at least ten times. The chain links TRBV13 to TRBJ2-2, with TRBD1 matching over 7 bases. Germline V gene data show CDR1 as PRHDT and CDR2 as FYEKMQ (reference sequence). The CDR3 is 21 residues long. With 5 bases clipped from V and 2 bases from J, the junction kept 23 bases outside the gene matches. CDR3: CASSLLKGAILSGINTGELFF. CDR3 DNA: TGTGCCAGCAGCCTGTTAAAGGGGGCGATTCTTTCCGGGATTAACACCGGGGAGCTGTTTTTT.

This clonotype has at least ten counts. Mismatch with germline at one junction end may stem from a read error. This rearrangement joins TRBV9 to TRBJ1-6; no clear D gene. The CDR3 length is 12 residues. The germline V gene has CDR1 SGDLS and CDR2 YYNGEE. The CDR3 spells CARSVRDSPLHF. The CDR3 bases are TGTGCCCGCAGCGTGAGGGATTCACCCCTCCACTTT.

The chain carries TRBV6-5 and TRBJ1-2; weak D call: TRBD1 (5 bases). V was cut by 6 bases and J by 4 bases, with 12 bases left in between. CDR1 MNHEY and CDR2 SVGAGI come from the germline V gene. CDR3 size: 13 residues. The CDR3 DNA is TGTGCCAGCAGCTTAATGGGGGGCTATGGCTACACCTTC. It is translated as CASSLMGGYGYTF.

This clonotype appeared many times. This sequence joins TRBV20-1 and TRBJ2-5, with 8 bases fitting TRBD2. The CDR3 is 13 amino acids. Trimming took 6 bases from V and 0 from J; bases not matched to a gene: 3. CDR1 is DFQATT and CDR2 is SNEGSKA in the germline V gene (reference sequence). CDR3 in amino acids: CSALAVYQETQYF. DNA of the CDR3: TGCAGTGCACTAGCGGTGTACCAAGAGACCCAGTACTTC.

This clonotype has at least ten counts. The rearrangement joins TRBV20-1 to TRBJ2-7; D remains unclear. V was shortened by 3 bases and J by 9 bases, with 18 bases between the two germline ends. The V gene's germline CDR1 is DFQATT and CDR2 SNEGSKA (reference sequence). The CDR3 consists of 13 residues. The CDR3 is CSARVTTMIGQYF. CDR3 bases: TGCAGTGCTAGGGTGACAACTATGATAGGGCAGTACTTC.

This clonotype was counted at least ten times. The chain carries TRBV11-2 and TRBJ2-2; TRBD1 matches at 7 bases. With 0 bases clipped from V and 2 bases from J, the junction kept 9 bases outside the gene matches. CDR3 size: 18 residues. Germline CDR1 and CDR2: SGHAT and FQNNGV. As DNA, the CDR3 is TGTGCCAGCAGCTTAGATACCGGGCAGGGGGTAAACACCGGGGAGCTGTTTTTT. Protein: CASSLDTGQGVNTGELFF.

This clonotype was counted ten times or more. V and J are TRBV12-3 or TRBV12-4 and TRBJ1-1; D possibly corresponds to TRBD1 (5 bases). This CDR3 comprises 12 residues. V lost 7 bases and J 8 bases, leaving 14 bases between the germline ends. CDR3 region: CASIRDGREAFF. DNA for the CDR3: TGTGCCAGCATCCGGGACGGAAGAGAAGCTTTCTTT.

This clonotype was observed many times. CDR3 nucleotide sequence: TGCAGCGTTTGGGGAGGGGGGAACACCGGGGAGCTGTTTTTT. Translating it yields CSVWGGGNTGELFF. This sequence joins TRBV29-1 and TRBJ2-2, with a weak D call TRBD2 (7 bases). Trimming shortened V by 5 bases and J by 1 base, and 11 bases separated the two germline ends. This CDR3 spans 14 amino acids. Germline CDR1 reads SQVTM; CDR2 reads ANQGSEA.

CDR3 loop: CATSTMRTGNSGELFF. As DNA, the CDR3 is TGTGCCACCAGCACCATGCGGACAGGGAATTCCGGGGAGCTGTTTTTT. The chain links TRBV15 to TRBJ2-2, with 8 bases that match TRBD1. Trimming cost V 4 bases and J 6 bases; bases outside gene matches: 10. Germline V CDR1 and CDR2: LNHNV, YYDKDF (reference sequence). The CDR3 runs to 16 residues.

This clonotype was counted ten times or more. The chain has TRBV3-1 and TRBJ1-1, with D uncertain. Trimming removed 4 bases from V and 5 bases from J, with 14 bases in between. Germline V gives CDR1 LGHDT, CDR2 YNNKEL (reference sequence). This CDR3 is 14 amino acids long. For the CDR3, the DNA is TGTGCCAGCAGCCGTGAGCTTGTTGGAACTGAAGCTTTCTTT. Translating gives CASSRELVGTEAFF.

This clonotype was observed at least ten times. The rearrangement joins TRBV27 to TRBJ2-7; D is unresolved. Trimming took off 2 bases at V and 2 bases at J, with 13 bases between the two ends. Germline values: CDR1 MNHEY, CDR2 SMNVEV (reference sequence). This CDR3 spans 15 amino acids. The CDR3 nucleotides are TGTGCCAGCAGTTTAGTAATGGCCAGACCCTACGAGCAGTACTTC. It is translated as CASSLVMARPYEQYF.